The text below deals with one T cell receptor beta chain. This clonotype was seen only once. This clone's antigen is unknown. No clone much larger than this one lies a single base away; base qualities are absent. One read offers little support. Rearranged TRB sequences spanning V, D and J segments were amplified by multiplex touch-down PCR using a mixed TRB-A/B primer pool. Two consecutive PCR reactions with Phusion HS II polymerase added Illumina adapters and sample indices to the amplicons. The amplicons were purified from gel with the NucleoSpin Gel and PCR Clean-up kit and then assessed with Qubit and an Agilent 2100 Bioanalyzer. Sequencing of the libraries was done on an Illumina MiSeq with paired-end, single-indexed 600-cycle runs. Per the original workflow: MiXCR versions 2.12 and 3.0.5 were used to process TRB sequences. Each unique CDR3 nucleotide sequence counted as one clone, and only productive sequences with at least two reads were retained. The repertoire metrics were Shannon diversity, evenness, clonality (calculated as one minus evenness), and diversity profiles parameterized by alpha from 0 to 5. Generation probabilities of clones in paired pre- and post-chemotherapy samples were computed with the IGoR algorithm. TCRdb trimmed the raw reads at Q25, called clones with MiXCR and kept productive beta chains. A single entry per CDR3 protein holds the most common genes and DNA from its merged rows. The V and J calls were determined by TCRdb, not by the authors. Present in this sample are about 9,800 distinct CDR3 sequences, over 35% of which were seen just once. Clones ranked in the top ten supply 8% to 10% of the sample.

This sample stems from a study of T cell repertoires in aging, cancer and after chemotherapy (dated by TCRdb to about 2019). About the full investigation: Donors spanned six age groups from 30 or younger to 70 or older, with at least three individuals per group. TCR repertoires from healthy donor controls were recorded over periods of several months to years and showed clear clonal overlap between repeated samplings. In total, the full dataset held about 8.8 million TCR reads. The study profiled peripheral blood TCR beta repertoires from healthy donors and cancer patients to examine immunoaging and T cell reconstitution after chemotherapy. Alongside around 97 healthy donors serving as a reference group, the cohort included roughly 220 cancer patients, of whom some 91 had hematological cancers and 124 had solid cancers.

Results the study describes overall, beyond this receptor: According to the authors, the repertoire data do not allow conclusions to be drawn about immunological memory after chemotherapy. Declining TCR diversity with age in healthy donors was mainly explained by loss of richness; in cancer patients, loss of evenness also contributed. Median generation probability increased over the chemotherapy interval in both cancer cohorts, suggesting repertoire reconstitution through rebound thymic output. Significantly lower blood TCR diversity and higher clonality were observed in untreated patients with hematological or solid cancers than in age-matched healthy donors.

The germline V gene sets CDR1 to KGHDR and CDR2 to SFDVKD. The CDR3 starts with the cysteine, ends with the phenylalanine, and has 14 residues. The entry retains the CDR3 DNA only, 42 bases that are in frame from base 1. Trimming removed 1 base from V and 6 bases from J, leaving 12 bases between the germline ends. Instead of sorted cells or RNA, genomic DNA extracted from peripheral blood served as the source for amplifying TCR beta rearrangements. This TCR came from a human donor in good health. The rearrangement joined TRBV24-1 to TRBJ2-7; no D gene is confidently identified. The sample consisted of blood. Read as DNA, the sequence is TGTGCCACCAGTGATTTTGTTAGTTCAAGCGAGCAGTACTTC. It is translated as CATSDFVSSSEQYF.